A single sample is the source of the 8 T cell receptor beta chains below, sequenced in a study of CD8 T cells in ankylosing spondylitis. TCRdb reprocessed the 5' RACE reads via MiXCR and lists one record per CDR3 protein. The table lists over 100,000 distinct CDR3 sequences, over 6.5% of them singletons. The specimen was blood, either unsorted or a sorted T cell fraction (not recorded which). The source is a male donor with ankylosing spondylitis or in good health (not recorded which).

The sample holds many counts of this clonotype. V is TRBV7-9 and J is TRBJ1-3; the D is unclear. Germline CDR1 SEHNR, CDR2 FQNEAQ (reference sequence). The length of the CDR3 is 14 residues. The germline V and J ends were trimmed by 0 bases and 4 bases, with 7 bases remaining between them. In nucleotides, the CDR3 is TGTGCCAGCAGCTTAGCGGCAGCCGGAAACACCATATATTTT. The encoded protein is CASSLAAAGNTIYF. Based on the CDR3 plus reference TRBV7-9 and TRBJ1-3, the full variable domain is DTGVSQNPRHKITKRGQNVTFRCDPISEHNRLYWYRQTLGQGPEFLTYFQNEAQLEKSRLLSDRFSAERPKGSFSTLEIQRTEQGDSAMYLCASSLAAAGNTIYFGEGSWLTVV.

This clonotype was seen repeatedly, ten times or more. The CDR3 nucleotides read TGTGCCAGCAGCTCATACGCGAGACAGGGGGCGAGTTCCGAGCAGTACTTC. Residues: CASSSYARQGASSEQYF. The rearrangement links TRBV11-3 to TRBJ2-7, with 10 bases lining up with TRBD1. The germline V gene encodes CDR1 SGHNT and CDR2 YENEEA. V gave up 4 bases and J gave up 6 bases; unmatched junction bases: 15. The CDR3 is 17 amino acids.

This clonotype showed up many times. The chain couples TRBV29-1 to TRBJ2-1; D may be TRBD1 or TRBD2 (7 bases each). This CDR3 region has 13 residues. Trimming shortened V by 5 bases and J by 9 bases, and 17 bases separated the two germline ends. The germline gives CDR1 SQVTM, CDR2 ANQGSEA. CDR3 protein: CSVRDDREGEQFF. CDR3 DNA sequence: TGCAGCGTTCGAGACGACAGGGAGGGTGAGCAGTTCTTC.

This clonotype has ten or more counts. CDR3 sequence reads: CASRTGTPISGNTIYF. Written as DNA, the CDR3 is TGTGCCAGCAGAACCGGGACACCGATCTCTGGAAACACCATATATTTT. This chain connects TRBV2 to TRBJ1-3, with D possibly matching TRBD1 (6 bases). This CDR3 comprises 16 residues. Germline V gene lookup returns CDR1 SNHLY and CDR2 FYNNEI. With 6 bases removed from V and 0 bases from J, the gap between germline ends came to 15 bases.

In this sample, this clonotype turned up many times. The chain recombines TRBV20-1 with TRBJ2-7; 9 bases are shared with TRBD2. Germline V lookup: CDR1 DFQATT, CDR2 SNEGSKA (reference sequence). Losses at the gene ends were 2 bases for V and 4 bases for J; bases not matched to a gene: 9. CDR3 length: 15 amino acids. CDR3: CSARLASGDDYEQYF. The CDR3 coding sequence is TGCAGTGCTAGATTGGCTAGCGGGGATGATTACGAGCAGTACTTC.

This clonotype was found many times. The genes are TRBV3-1 and TRBJ2-3; D is perhaps TRBD1 (6 bases). The V gene's germline CDR1 is LGHDT and CDR2 YNNKEL (reference sequence). This CDR3 region has 15 residues. The V end was cut by 2 bases, the J end by 5 bases, with 14 bases between. CDR3 in amino acids: CASSQNGQRRDTQYF. The CDR3 nucleotides read TGTGCCAGCAGCCAAAATGGACAGAGGAGAGATACGCAGTATTTT.

In its sample, this clonotype was seen many times. The V gene is TRBV5-1, the J gene TRBJ1-5; D remains unclear. Looked up from germline, CDR1 is SGHRS and CDR2 is YFSETQ. Trimming took 0 bases from V and 0 from J, leaving 7 bases between them. The CDR3 sequence is 15 residues long. CDR3 region: CASSLDTGSNQPQHF. CDR3 sequence (DNA): TGCGCCAGCAGCTTGGATACGGGTAGCAATCAGCCCCAGCATTTT.

This clonotype was detected many times. The V call is TRBV3-1, the J call TRBJ1-2, with no clear D. Trimming stripped 0 bases from V and 13 bases from J, with 15 bases between. The V gene's germline CDR1 is LGHDT and CDR2 YNNKEL (reference sequence). The CDR3 runs to 13 residues. The CDR3 sequence: CASSQDVSSHVTF. The CDR3 region has the DNA TGTGCCAGCAGCCAAGATGTTAGCAGTCACGTCACCTTC.